The next 21 T cell receptor beta chains were all read from a single sample in a study of monozygotic twins with cystic fibrosis. Measured with immunoSEQ multiplex PCR; TCRdb has only the in-frame clones, and not every one. The table has about 35,000 clones, approximately 65% seen once. Specimen: blood. The receptor set was obtained from a girl under 18 with cystic fibrosis.

V usage is TRBV5-6 and J usage is TRBJ1-2; D uncertain. V lost 4 bases and J 8 bases, leaving 18 bases between the germline ends. Germline-derived CDR1 and CDR2 are SGHDT and YYEEEE. The CDR3 contains 14 residues. CDR3 in DNA: TGTGCCAGCAGCACCGTGGGGTCGAAGTACGGCTACACCTTC. Encoded protein: CASSTVGSKYGYTF.

V and J are TRBV6-5 and TRBJ1-4; 8 bases align to TRBD1. With 5 bases clipped from V and 7 bases from J, the junction kept 6 bases outside the gene matches. This CDR3 has 14 residues. Germline values: CDR1 MNHEY, CDR2 SVGAGI. The CDR3 protein is CASSRQGIREKLFF. CDR3 DNA sequence: TGTGCCAGCAGTCGACAGGGGATCCGTGAAAAACTGTTTTTT.

The V call is TRBV30, the J call TRBJ1-1, with 7 bases fitting TRBD1. This CDR3 is 12 amino acids long. CDR1 and CDR2 (germline): GTSNPN, SVGIG (reference sequence). The V segment lost 8 bases and the J segment 4 bases; nucleotides outside the gene matches: 7. CDR3 protein: CAGNRGATEAFF. CDR3 DNA: TGTGCCGGGAACAGGGGCGCCACTGAAGCTTTCTTT.

The chain employs TRBV4-1 and TRBJ1-4, with 7 positions matching TRBD1. Germline V CDR1 and CDR2: MGHRA, YSYEKL. CDR3 size: 16 residues. After removal of 4 bases from V and 4 bases from J, the junction contained 9 bases not matched to a gene. CDR3 DNA sequence: TGCGCCAGCAGCCGGTTAAGGGACAGACATAATGAAAAACTGTTTTTT. Amino acid sequence: CASSRLRDRHNEKLFF.

The chain couples TRBV13 to TRBJ1-3, with D tentatively TRBD1 (5 bases). V gave up 1 base and J gave up 4 bases, with 11 bases separating them. Germline CDR1 and CDR2: PRHDT and FYEKMQ (reference sequence). There are 15 residues in the CDR3. The CDR3 DNA reads TGTGCCAGCAGCTTAGAGCGGGGGACCGGAAACACCATATATTTT. Translation: CASSLERGTGNTIYF. Full variable domain (outside the CDR3, taken from reference TRBV13 and TRBJ1-3): AAGVIQSPRHLIKEKRETATLKCYPIPRHDTVYWYQQGPGQDPQFLISFYEKMQSDKGSIPDRFSAQQFSDYHSELNMSSLELGDSALYFCASSLERGTGNTIYFGEGSWLTVV.

The V call is TRBV11-2, the J call TRBJ2-1; 7 nucleotides align to TRBD1. J was trimmed by 0 bases and V by 5 bases; bases with no gene match: 10. CDR1 and CDR2 from the germline V gene are SGHAT and FQNNGV. CDR3 length equals 17 residues. CDR3 nucleotide sequence: TGTGCCAGCAGCGCACTGGGACAGACAACCTCCTACAATGAGCAGTTCTTC. It specifies CASSALGQTTSYNEQFF.

The V gene is TRBV5-4, the J gene TRBJ1-1, with a weak D call TRBD1 (5 bases). CDR1 is SGHNT, CDR2 YYREEE, per germline (reference sequence). This CDR3 spans 13 amino acids. Trimming took 4 bases from V and 4 from J, leaving 11 bases between them. The CDR3 protein is CASSGPGGTEAFF. Written as DNA, the CDR3 is TGTGCCAGCAGCGGTCCGGGGGGCACTGAAGCTTTCTTT.

V and J are TRBV10-2 and TRBJ2-1, with 13 bases fitting TRBD2. V was clipped by 7 bases and J by 0 bases; unmatched bases: 12. The CDR3 runs 19 residues. Germline values: CDR1 WSHSY, CDR2 SAAADI. Here the CDR3 DNA reads TGCGCCAGCAAACCGGGACTAGCGGGAACGCCGAGCTCCTACAATGAGCAGTTCTTC. Protein: CASKPGLAGTPSSYNEQFF.

This clone has just a few counts. The rearrangement links TRBV9 to TRBJ2-1; 7 positions agree with TRBD2. Per germline, CDR1 SGDLS and CDR2 YYNGEE. Germline trimming cut 3 bases from V and 2 bases from J; bases unmatched to any gene: 5. This CDR3 has 15 residues. The CDR3 is CASSAVSGAYNEQFF. CDR3 nucleotides: TGTGCCAGCAGCGCGGTCAGCGGGGCCTACAATGAGCAGTTCTTC. The variable domain in full, completed from reference TRBV9 and TRBJ2-1, reads DSGVTQTPKHLITATGQRVTLRCSPRSGDLSVYWYQQSLDQGLQFLIQYYNGEERAKGNILERFSAQQFPDLHSELNLSSLELGDSALYFCASSAVSGAYNEQFFGPGTRLTVL.

This chain uses TRBV29-1 with TRBJ1-1; D call uncertain. V lost 1 base and J lost 8, with 11 bases in between. CDR3 length equals 12 residues. Per germline, CDR1 SQVTM and CDR2 ANQGSEA. CDR3 coding DNA: TGCAGCGTTGAAGGTGGGAGCATCGAAGCTTTCTTT. It translates to CSVEGGSIEAFF.

The chain joins TRBV7-2 to TRBJ2-4; no clear D gene. Between the trimmed V and J ends, which lost 6 bases and 0 bases, there was a span of 9 bases. Germline V lookup: CDR1 SGHTA, CDR2 FQGNSA. The CDR3 has 14 amino acids. The CDR3 is CASRLSLAKNIQYF. The CDR3 nucleotides read TGTGCCAGCAGGTTGTCACTAGCCAAAAACATTCAGTACTTC.

The rearrangement uses TRBV2 and TRBJ1-1, with TRBD1 matching 8 bases. V was clipped by 2 bases and J by 5 bases; unmatched bases: 7. CDR1 is SNHLY and CDR2 is FYNNEI in the germline V gene. The CDR3 consists of 15 residues. The CDR3 coding sequence is TGTGCCAGCAGTGAATCAGGGGGCGGCGGGACTGAAGCTTTCTTT. Amino acid sequence: CASSESGGGGTEAFF.

This clone was seen a handful of times. The genes are TRBV29-1 and TRBJ1-2; possible D gene TRBD1, 5 bases. Germline CDR1 reads SQVTM; CDR2 reads ANQGSEA. The CDR3 extends over 14 amino acids. V lost 4 bases, J lost 8 bases, and 20 bases lay in between. CDR3 nucleotides: TGCAGCGTTGGTTTTGTAGGACGGGGGAGCGGCTACACCTTC. Protein product: CSVGFVGRGSGYTF.

This clone was seen a few times. The chain employs TRBV7-9 and TRBJ2-7; unclear D gene. Germline V gene lookup returns CDR1 SEHNR and CDR2 FQNEAQ (reference sequence). V dropped 0 bases and J dropped 6 bases, with 6 bases sitting between them. The CDR3 extends over 12 amino acids. Here the CDR3 DNA reads TGTGCCAGCAGCTTAGCTGGGTTCGAGCAGTACGTC. As protein: CASSLAGFEQYV.

The chain is built from TRBV2 and TRBJ2-5, with 10 bases identical to TRBD2. V shed 7 bases and J 7 bases; nucleotides not matched to a gene: 3. The CDR3 has 12 residues. The germline V gene has CDR1 SNHLY and CDR2 FYNNEI. The CDR3 coding sequence is TGTGCCAGCAATTTAGCGGGAGGGACCCAGTACTTC. The encoded protein is CASNLAGGTQYF.

The chain couples TRBV30 to TRBJ2-3; D is ambiguous. The CDR3 sequence is 14 residues long. V lost 1 base, J lost 4 bases, and 12 bases lay in between. Germline V gene sequence: CDR1 GTSNPN, CDR2 SVGIG (reference sequence). The CDR3 sequence: CAWSGSLPPDTQYF. CDR3 sequence (DNA): TGTGCCTGGAGTGGATCTCTGCCTCCAGATACGCAGTATTTT.

This clone was seen more than once but under ten times. The chain employs TRBV4-1 and TRBJ1-2, with D tentatively TRBD1 (5 bases). In germline, CDR1 is MGHRA, CDR2 YSYEKL. V was pared by 1 base and J by 4 bases, with 19 bases between. The CDR3 has 17 residues. For the CDR3, the DNA is TGCGCCAGCAGCCAAGGAAGGAGCGTAGGGGACCTCTATGGCTACACCTTC. This codes for CASSQGRSVGDLYGYTF.

This chain links TRBV19 with TRBJ2-7; TRBD1 agrees at 8 bases. The V gene's germline CDR1 is LNHDA and CDR2 SQIVND (reference sequence). The CDR3 length is 14 residues. V gave up 3 bases and J gave up 4 bases; unmatched junction bases: 5. The CDR3 loop reads CASSMGTGGYEQYF. Written as DNA, the CDR3 is TGTGCCAGTAGTATGGGAACAGGGGGGTACGAGCAGTACTTC.

The chain couples TRBV5-4 to TRBJ2-1; the match to TRBD1 covers 8 bases. Germline CDR1 and CDR2: SGHNT and YYREEE (reference sequence). With 3 bases clipped from V and 6 bases from J, the junction kept 8 bases outside the gene matches. The CDR3 runs 15 residues. CDR3 nucleotides: TGTGCCAGCAGCTGGAACAGGGGGAATTTCAATGAGCAGTTCTTC. Protein: CASSWNRGNFNEQFF.

Regarding this clone: One end of the junction is discordant with germline, which a read error may explain. The chain carries TRBV7-7 and TRBJ2-5; TRBD2 is a possible D gene (5 bases). Per germline, CDR1 SSHAT and CDR2 FNYEAQ (reference sequence). The CDR3 loop spans 13 amino acids. The CDR3 protein is CASSLERGETQYF. The CDR3 DNA is TGTGCTAGCAGCTTAGAGAGAGGGGAGACCCAGTACTTC.

This clone was seen a handful of times. The rearrangement uses TRBV5-5 and TRBJ1-1; D gene ambiguous. V lost 2 bases to trimming and J lost 9 bases, with 8 bases between them. This CDR3 contains 11 residues. The germline gives CDR1 SGHKS, CDR2 YYEKEE (reference sequence). This chain's CDR3 is CASSFGPKAFF. The CDR3 nucleotides are TGTGCCAGCAGCTTCGGACCGAAAGCTTTCTTT.